This TCR beta chain originates from a study of long-term antiretroviral therapy in people with HIV. Study observations and caveats: Diversity went up after ART and still fell short of transplant donor controls.

To note about this clone: Its antigen is currently unknown.

Samples were assayed with immunoSEQ v3.0 at survey level. Only in-frame clones appear in the TCRdb table, and some are missing; sequencing was by immunoSEQ multiplex PCR. Here the sample spans some 16,000 clones, roughly 90% being singletons. CDR1 SGDLS and CDR2 YYNGEE come from the germline V gene. V was cut by 3 bases and J by 6 bases, with 19 bases left in between. CDR3 length: 16 residues. J is TRBJ2-1 and V is TRBV9; D may be TRBD1 or TRBD2 (5 bases each). The material sequenced was unsorted PBMCs, taken 0.6 years after starting antiretroviral therapy. The clonotype comes from a woman aged 40 to 50 with HIV. The CDR3 DNA reads as TGTGCCAGCAGCGCCAGACAGATAGGGAGCGGCAATGAGCAGTTCTTC. Translated, it gives CASSARQIGSGNEQFF.